These T cell receptor beta chains were read from a single sample in a study of Ad26.COV2.S vaccination and SARS-CoV-2 variants. Assay: immunoSEQ multiplex PCR; the TCRdb copy retains only in-frame clones and omits some. The data contain roughly 450,000 clones, roughly 90% of them singletons. The sequenced sample was peripheral blood, obtained in a trial of Ad26.COV2.S vaccine versus placebo. The source is a person between 18 and 65 years old who received the Ad26.COV2.S COVID-19 vaccine or a placebo. Each CDR3 is given without its conserved first and last residue.

V gene: TRBV25-1
CDR3 protein: ASSELVGADTQY

V gene: TRBV7-8
CDR3 protein: ASREASNYEQY

V gene: TRBV11-2
CDR3 protein: ASSRRGLASGTGELF

V gene: TRBV6-5
CDR3 protein: ASGQHNDYEQY

V gene: TRBV23-1
CDR3 protein: ANRAAYEQY

V gene: TRBV18
CDR3 protein: ASSPEAGGNQF

V gene: TRBV3-1/TRBV3-2
CDR3 protein: ASGRGDGRNEETQY

V gene: TRBV19
CDR3 protein: ASSMGQTSNQPQH

V gene: TRBV5-1
CDR3 protein: ASSLQGLGVSNEQF

V gene: TRBV25-1
CDR3 protein: ASSEPGTGGSYGYT

V gene: TRBV11-2
CDR3 protein: ASSLAGAYNEQF

V gene: TRBV2
CDR3 protein: ASRPPGTANEKLF

V gene: TRBV6-2/TRBV6-3
CDR3 protein: ASSYGEEATEAF

V gene: TRBV5-4
CDR3 protein: ASSRNGRSGGYEQY

V gene: TRBV6-5
CDR3 protein: ASSYSRARGEKLF

V gene: TRBV11-2
CDR3 protein: ASSPGDRNTGELF